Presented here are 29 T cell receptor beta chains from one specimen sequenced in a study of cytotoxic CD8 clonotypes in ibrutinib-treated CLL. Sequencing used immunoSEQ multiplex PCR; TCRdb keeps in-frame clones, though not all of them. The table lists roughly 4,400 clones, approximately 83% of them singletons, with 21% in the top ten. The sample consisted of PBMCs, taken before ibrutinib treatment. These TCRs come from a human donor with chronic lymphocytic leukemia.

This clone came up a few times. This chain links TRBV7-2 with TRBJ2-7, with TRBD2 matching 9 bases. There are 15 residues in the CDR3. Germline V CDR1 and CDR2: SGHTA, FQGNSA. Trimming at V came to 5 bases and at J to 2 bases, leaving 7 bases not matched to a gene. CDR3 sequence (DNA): TGTGCCAGCAGCACCTCCGGGACTAGCCCCTACGAGCAGTACTTC. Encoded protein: CASSTSGTSPYEQYF.

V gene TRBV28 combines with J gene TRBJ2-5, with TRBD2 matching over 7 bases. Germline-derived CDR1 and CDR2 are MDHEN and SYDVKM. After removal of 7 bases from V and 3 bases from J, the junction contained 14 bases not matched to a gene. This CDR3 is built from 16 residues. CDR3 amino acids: CASNGGGAGREETQYF. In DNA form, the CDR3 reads TGTGCCAGCAATGGGGGTGGAGCGGGAAGAGAAGAGACCCAGTACTTC.

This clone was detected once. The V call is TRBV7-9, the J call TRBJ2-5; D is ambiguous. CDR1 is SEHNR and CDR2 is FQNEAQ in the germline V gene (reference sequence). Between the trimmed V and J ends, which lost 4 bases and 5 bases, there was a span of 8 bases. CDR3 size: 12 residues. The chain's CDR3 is CASSSGPETQYF. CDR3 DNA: TGTGCCAGCAGCTCGGGTCCTGAGACCCAGTACTTC.

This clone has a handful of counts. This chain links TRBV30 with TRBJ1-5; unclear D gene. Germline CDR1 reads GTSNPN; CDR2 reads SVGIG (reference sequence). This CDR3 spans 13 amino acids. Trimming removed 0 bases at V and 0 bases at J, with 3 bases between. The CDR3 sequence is CAWSVSSNQPQHF. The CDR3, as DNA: TGTGCCTGGAGTGTTTCTAGCAATCAGCCCCAGCATTTT.

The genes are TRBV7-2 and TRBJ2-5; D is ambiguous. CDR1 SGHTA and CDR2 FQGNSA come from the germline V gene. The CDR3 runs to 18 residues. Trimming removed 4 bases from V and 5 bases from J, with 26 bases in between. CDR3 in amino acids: CASSSPVVQTPAPETQYF. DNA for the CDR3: TGTGCCAGCAGCTCACCAGTAGTTCAGACCCCGGCGCCGGAGACCCAGTACTTC. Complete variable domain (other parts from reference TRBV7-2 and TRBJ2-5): GAGVSQSPSNKVTEKGKDVELRCDPISGHTALYWYRQSLGQGLEFLIYFQGNSAPDKSGLPSDRFSAERTGGSVSTLTIQRTQQEDSAVYLCASSSPVVQTPAPETQYFGPGTRLLVL.

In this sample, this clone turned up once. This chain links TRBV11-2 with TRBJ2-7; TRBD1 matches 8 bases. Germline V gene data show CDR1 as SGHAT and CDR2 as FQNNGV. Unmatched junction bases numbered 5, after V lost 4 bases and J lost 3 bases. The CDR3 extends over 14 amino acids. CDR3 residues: CASSSDRGFYEQYF. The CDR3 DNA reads TGTGCCAGCAGCTCCGACAGGGGCTTCTACGAGCAGTACTTC.

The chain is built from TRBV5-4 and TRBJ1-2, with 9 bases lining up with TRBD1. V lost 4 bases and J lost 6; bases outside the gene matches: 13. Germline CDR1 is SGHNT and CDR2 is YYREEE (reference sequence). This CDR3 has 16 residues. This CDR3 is CASSGTGQGSFHGYTF. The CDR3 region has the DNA TGTGCCAGCAGCGGAACGGGACAGGGAAGTTTCCATGGCTACACCTTC. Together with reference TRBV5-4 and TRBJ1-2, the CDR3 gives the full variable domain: ETGVTQSPTHLIKTRGQQVTLRCSSQSGHNTVSWYQQALGQGPQFIFQYYREEENGRGNFPPRFSGLQFPNYSSELNVNALELDDSALYLCASSGTGQGSFHGYTFGSGTRLTVV.

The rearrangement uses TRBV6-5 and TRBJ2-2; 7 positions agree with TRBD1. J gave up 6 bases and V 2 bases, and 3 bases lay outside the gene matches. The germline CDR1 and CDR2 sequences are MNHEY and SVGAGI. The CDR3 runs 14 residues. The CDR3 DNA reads TGTGCCAGCAGTTACAGGGGGCAGTCCGGGGAGCTGTTTTTT. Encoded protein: CASSYRGQSGELFF.

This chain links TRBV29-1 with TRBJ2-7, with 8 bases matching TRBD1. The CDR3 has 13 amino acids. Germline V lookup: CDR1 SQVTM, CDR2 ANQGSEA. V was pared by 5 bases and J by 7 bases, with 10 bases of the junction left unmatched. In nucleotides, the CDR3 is TGCAGCGTTCTAGGACAGGGTACTACGGAGCAGTACTTC. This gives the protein CSVLGQGTTEQYF.

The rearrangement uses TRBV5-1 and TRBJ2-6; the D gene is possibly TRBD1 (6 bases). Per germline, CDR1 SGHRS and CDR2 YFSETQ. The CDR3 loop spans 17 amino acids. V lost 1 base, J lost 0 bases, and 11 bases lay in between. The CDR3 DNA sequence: TGCGCCAGCAGCTTGTACAGGGTGAACTCTGGGGCCAACGTCCTGACTTTC. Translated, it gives CASSLYRVNSGANVLTF.

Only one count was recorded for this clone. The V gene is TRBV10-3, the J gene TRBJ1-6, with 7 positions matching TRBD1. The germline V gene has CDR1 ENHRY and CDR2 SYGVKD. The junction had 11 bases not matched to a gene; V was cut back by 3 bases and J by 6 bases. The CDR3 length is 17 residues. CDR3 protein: CAISDHIRQGSNSPLHF. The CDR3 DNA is TGTGCCATCAGTGATCACATCCGACAGGGATCTAATTCACCCCTCCACTTT.

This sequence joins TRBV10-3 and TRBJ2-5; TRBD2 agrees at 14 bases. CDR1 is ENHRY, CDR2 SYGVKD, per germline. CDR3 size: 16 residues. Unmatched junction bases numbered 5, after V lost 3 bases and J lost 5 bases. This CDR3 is CAISEGTSGREETQYF. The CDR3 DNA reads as TGTGCCATCAGTGAAGGGACTAGCGGGAGAGAGGAGACCCAGTACTTC.

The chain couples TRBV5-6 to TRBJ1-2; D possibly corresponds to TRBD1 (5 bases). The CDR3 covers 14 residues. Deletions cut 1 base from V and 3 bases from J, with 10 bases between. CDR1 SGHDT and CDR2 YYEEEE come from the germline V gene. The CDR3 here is CASSLLGDYYGYTF. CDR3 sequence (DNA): TGTGCCAGCAGCTTGTTAGGGGACTACTATGGCTACACCTTC.

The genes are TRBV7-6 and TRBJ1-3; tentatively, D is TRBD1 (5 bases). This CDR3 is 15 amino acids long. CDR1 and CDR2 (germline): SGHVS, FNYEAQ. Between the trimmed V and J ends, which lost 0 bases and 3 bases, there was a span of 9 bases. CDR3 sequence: CASSLAKGDGNTIYF. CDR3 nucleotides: TGTGCCAGCAGCTTAGCGAAAGGGGATGGAAACACCATATATTTT.

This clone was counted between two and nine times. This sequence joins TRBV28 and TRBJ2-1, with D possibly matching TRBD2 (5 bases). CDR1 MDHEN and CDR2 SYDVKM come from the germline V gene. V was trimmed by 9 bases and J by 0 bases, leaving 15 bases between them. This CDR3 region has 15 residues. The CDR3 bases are TGTGCCAGTCAAGTGGGGAGTGGCTCCTACAATGAGCAGTTCTTC. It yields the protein CASQVGSGSYNEQFF.

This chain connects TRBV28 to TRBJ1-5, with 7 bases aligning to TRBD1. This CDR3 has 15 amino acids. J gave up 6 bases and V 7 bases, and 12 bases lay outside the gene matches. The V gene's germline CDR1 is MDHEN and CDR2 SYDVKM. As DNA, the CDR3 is TGTGCCAGCACCCCCCGGGGCCAGGGGGGTCAGCCCCAGCATTTT. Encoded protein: CASTPRGQGGQPQHF.

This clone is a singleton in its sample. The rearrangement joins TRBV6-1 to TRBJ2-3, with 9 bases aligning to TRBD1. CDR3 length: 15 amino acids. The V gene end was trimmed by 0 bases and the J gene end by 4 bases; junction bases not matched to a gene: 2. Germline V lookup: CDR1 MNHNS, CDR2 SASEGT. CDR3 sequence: CASSEATGGADTQYF. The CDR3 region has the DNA TGTGCCAGCAGTGAAGCTACAGGGGGCGCAGATACGCAGTATTTT.

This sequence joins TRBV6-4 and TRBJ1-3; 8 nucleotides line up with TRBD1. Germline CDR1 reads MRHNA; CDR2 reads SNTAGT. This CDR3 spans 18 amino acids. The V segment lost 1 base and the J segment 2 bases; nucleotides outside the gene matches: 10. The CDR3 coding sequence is TGTGCCAGCAGTGACTGGGGACGGGACAGGCGGACTGGAAACACCATATATTTT. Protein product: CASSDWGRDRRTGNTIYF.

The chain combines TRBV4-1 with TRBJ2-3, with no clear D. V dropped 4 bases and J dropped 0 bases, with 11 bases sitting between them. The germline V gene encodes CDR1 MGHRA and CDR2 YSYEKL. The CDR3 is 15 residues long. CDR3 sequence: CASSPQHSSTDTQYF. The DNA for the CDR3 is TGCGCCAGCAGCCCGCAACACTCTAGCACAGATACGCAGTATTTT.

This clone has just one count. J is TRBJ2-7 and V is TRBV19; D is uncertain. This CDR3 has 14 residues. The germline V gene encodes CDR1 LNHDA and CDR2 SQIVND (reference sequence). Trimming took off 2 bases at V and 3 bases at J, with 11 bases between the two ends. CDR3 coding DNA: TGTGCCAGTAGTATATCGTGGACCATCTACGAGCAGTACTTC. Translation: CASSISWTIYEQYF. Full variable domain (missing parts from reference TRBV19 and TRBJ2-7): DGGITQSPKYLFRKEGQNVTLSCEQNLNHDAMYWYRQDPGQGLRLIYYSQIVNDFQKGDIAEGYSVSREKKESFPLTVTSAQKNPTAFYLCASSISWTIYEQYFGPGTRLTVT.

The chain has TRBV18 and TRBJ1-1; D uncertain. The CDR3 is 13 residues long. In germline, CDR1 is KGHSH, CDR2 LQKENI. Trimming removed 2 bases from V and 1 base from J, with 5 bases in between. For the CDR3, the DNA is TGTGCCAGCTCACCAGAGAAGAACACTGAAGCTTTCTTT. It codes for CASSPEKNTEAFF.

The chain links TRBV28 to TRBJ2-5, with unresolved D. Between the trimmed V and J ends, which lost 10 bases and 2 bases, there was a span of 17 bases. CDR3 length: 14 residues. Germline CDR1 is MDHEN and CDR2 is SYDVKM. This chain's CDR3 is CATQRVNWQETQYF. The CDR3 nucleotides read TGTGCCACCCAAAGGGTAAACTGGCAAGAGACCCAGTACTTC.

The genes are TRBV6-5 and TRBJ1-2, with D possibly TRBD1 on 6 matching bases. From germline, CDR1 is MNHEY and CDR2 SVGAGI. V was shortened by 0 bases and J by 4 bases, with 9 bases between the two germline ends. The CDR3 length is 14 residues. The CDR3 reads CASSYSTGTYGYTF. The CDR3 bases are TGTGCCAGCAGTTACTCAACAGGGACCTATGGCTACACCTTC.

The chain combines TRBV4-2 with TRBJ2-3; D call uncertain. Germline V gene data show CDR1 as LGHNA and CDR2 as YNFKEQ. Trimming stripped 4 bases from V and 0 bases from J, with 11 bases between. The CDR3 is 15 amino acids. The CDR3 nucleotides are TGTGCCAGCAGCCCCCGGGCTAAGAGCACAGATACGCAGTATTTT. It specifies CASSPRAKSTDTQYF.

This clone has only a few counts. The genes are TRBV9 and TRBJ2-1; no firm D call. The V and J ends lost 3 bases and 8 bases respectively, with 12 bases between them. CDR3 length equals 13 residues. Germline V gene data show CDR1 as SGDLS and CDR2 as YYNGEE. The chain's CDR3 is CASSALSQDEQFF. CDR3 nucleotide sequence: TGTGCCAGCAGCGCCCTTTCCCAGGATGAGCAGTTCTTC.

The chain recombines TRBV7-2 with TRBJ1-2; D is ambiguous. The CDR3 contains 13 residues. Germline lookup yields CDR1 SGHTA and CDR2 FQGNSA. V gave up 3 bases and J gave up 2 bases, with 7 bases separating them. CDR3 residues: CASSFWENYGYTF. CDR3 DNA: TGTGCCAGCAGCTTTTGGGAAAACTATGGCTACACCTTC.

CDR3 region: CASSDDRGAQAGELFF. CDR3 nucleotide sequence: TGTGCCAGCAGTGACGATCGGGGGGCCCAGGCCGGGGAGCTGTTTTTT. The rearrangement uses TRBV6-4 and TRBJ2-2; tentative D call: TRBD2 (7 bases). The CDR3 has 16 residues. Per germline, CDR1 MRHNA and CDR2 SNTAGT. The V gene lost 2 bases and the J gene lost 6 bases, with 16 bases spanning the gap.

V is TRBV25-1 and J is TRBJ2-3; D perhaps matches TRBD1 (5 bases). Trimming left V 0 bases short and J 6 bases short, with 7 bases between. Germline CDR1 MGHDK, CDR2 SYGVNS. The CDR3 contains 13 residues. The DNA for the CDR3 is TGTGCCAGCAGTGAATATAACAGGGATACGCAGTATTTT. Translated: CASSEYNRDTQYF.

The DNA for the CDR3 is TGCGCCAGCAGCCAGGACAAGCCCTCCTACGAGCAGTACTTC. This sequence encodes CASSQDKPSYEQYF. The chain is built from TRBV5-1 and TRBJ2-7; possibly TRBD1 for D (5 bases). CDR3 length: 14 residues. Germline loops: CDR1 SGHRS, CDR2 YFSETQ. The ends were cut back, 4 bases at V and 0 bases at J, with 11 bases in the middle.